The 7 T cell receptor beta chains below come from one sample, sequenced in a study of PD-1 blockade in classical Hodgkin lymphoma. Time point indicated: newly diagnosed, previously untreated cHL patient sample. The table came from immunoSEQ multiplex PCR; TCRdb's copy has only in-frame clones and leaves some out. The sample consists of tens of thousands of clones, roughly nine tenths of them appearing once. Sequenced input: peripheral blood mononuclear cells (PBMCs). The receptor source for this set is a human donor with classical Hodgkin lymphoma.

This clone came up once. The rearrangement uses TRBV6-1 and TRBJ1-2, with D uncertain. V was trimmed by 3 bases and J by 6 bases, leaving 11 bases between them. Germline V gene sequence: CDR1 MNHNS, CDR2 SASEGT. This CDR3 is built from 13 residues. The DNA of the CDR3 is TGTGCCAGCAGTGATCTGGGGAGCAATGGCTACACCTTC. It translates to CASSDLGSNGYTF.

This clone appeared a few times. V is TRBV14 and J is TRBJ1-5; 7 bases line up with TRBD1. This CDR3 is 13 amino acids long. The germline gives CDR1 SGHDN, CDR2 FVKESK. Trimming took 5 bases from V and 6 from J; bases not matched to a gene: 4. The CDR3 loop is CASSAQGGQPQHF. The CDR3 DNA reads as TGTGCCAGCAGCGCTCAGGGGGGTCAGCCCCAGCATTTT.

This chain uses TRBV6-1 with TRBJ2-7, with D possibly being TRBD2 (5 bases). The CDR3 loop spans 13 amino acids. The germline V and J ends were trimmed by 5 bases and 7 bases, with 15 bases remaining between them. Germline V CDR1 and CDR2: MNHNS, SASEGT. This CDR3 is CASSPRTDTEQYF. The CDR3 coding sequence is TGTGCCAGCAGTCCCCGGACTGATACGGAGCAGTACTTC.

The rearrangement links TRBV6-1 to TRBJ1-1; D not resolved. This CDR3 has 12 residues. The germline V gene has CDR1 MNHNS and CDR2 SASEGT. V was shortened by 8 bases and J by 2 bases, with 9 bases between the two germline ends. The DNA for the CDR3 is TGTGCCAGCTGTACTCAAAACACTGAAGCTTTCTTT. This gives the protein CASCTQNTEAFF.

The J gene is TRBJ2-5, the V gene TRBV10-2; D remains ambiguous. V gave up 2 bases and J gave up 3 bases, with 7 bases separating them. This CDR3 region has 13 residues. CDR1 is WSHSY, CDR2 SAAADI, per germline. The CDR3 DNA is TGCGCCAGCAGTGAGCCCCCGAAAGAGACCCAGTACTTC. Protein: CASSEPPKETQYF.

The chain couples TRBV27 to TRBJ2-1; D perhaps matches TRBD2 (5 bases). Between the trimmed V and J ends, which lost 2 bases and 7 bases, there was a span of 12 bases. Looked up from germline, CDR1 is MNHEY and CDR2 is SMNVEV (reference sequence). The CDR3 spans 14 residues. CDR3 bases: TGTGCCAGCAGTTTAAGCGGAGTGGGGAATGAGCAGTTCTTC. This encodes CASSLSGVGNEQFF.

The rearrangement links TRBV18 to TRBJ2-3, with no clear D. Germline CDR1 reads KGHSH; CDR2 reads LQKENI. V dropped 3 bases and J dropped 5 bases, with 12 bases sitting between them. The CDR3 runs to 14 residues. In DNA form, the CDR3 reads TGTGCCAGCTCACCTGTCCTCGTAGGAGATACGCAGTATTTT. This gives the protein CASSPVLVGDTQYF.